The 27 T cell receptor beta chains given below trace back to one sample, sequenced in a study of spatial heterogeneity in lung cancer. TCRdb analysed the 5' RACE reads with MiXCR anew, one entry per CDR3 protein. The data show 25,000 or so distinct CDR3 sequences, approximately 4.7% seen once. Time point defined: sample taken at primary tumor resection. Unsorted tumor, nontumor lung tissue or cryopreserved PBMC supplied the whole RNA. Here the sequenced sample was PBMCs, taken at surgery. The receptors originated from a male donor with early-stage non-small cell lung cancer.

At least ten counts were recorded for this clonotype. J is TRBJ2-2 and V is TRBV29-1, with TRBD2 identical over 10 bases. Looked up from germline, CDR1 is SQVTM and CDR2 is ANQGSEA. Trimming removed 7 bases from V and 4 bases from J; junction bases left unmatched: 6. The CDR3 contains 14 residues. CDR3 sequence (DNA): TGCAGCGCCCGGACTAGCGGTCTCACCGGGGAGCTGTTTTTT. Amino acid sequence: CSARTSGLTGELFF.

This clonotype was observed at least ten times. The chain links TRBV12-3 or TRBV12-4 to TRBJ1-4; 8 bases agree with TRBD1. The CDR3 covers 18 residues. V lost 7 bases to trimming and J lost 7 bases; unmatched junction nucleotides: 20. The DNA of the CDR3 is TGTGCCAGCACCACACGGGGTCCAGGGGGCCTTCGTAGTGAAAAACTGTTTTTT. Protein: CASTTRGPGGLRSEKLFF.

This clonotype was counted between two and nine times. The chain carries TRBV18 and TRBJ1-2; a possible D gene is TRBD1 (5 bases). Germline V gives CDR1 KGHSH, CDR2 LQKENI. CDR3 size: 15 residues. The V end was cut by 0 bases, the J end by 9 bases, with 17 bases between. CDR3 sequence (DNA): TGTGCCAGCTCACCACCGGGGGGGACGCTCTTAAGCTACACCTTC. Protein product: CASSPPGGTLLSYTF.

This clonotype was recorded many times. This chain joins TRBV6-5 and TRBJ2-6, with D possibly being TRBD1 or TRBD2 (6 bases each). Germline V gives CDR1 MNHEY, CDR2 SVGAGI. The CDR3 is made up of 17 amino acids. V was trimmed by 2 bases and J by 0 bases, leaving 11 bases between them. This CDR3 reads CASSYGGPHSGANVLTF. CDR3 coding DNA: TGTGCCAGCAGTTACGGGGGGCCCCACTCTGGGGCCAACGTCCTGACTTTC.

This clonotype was seen many times. The J gene is TRBJ2-2, the V gene TRBV20-1, with D perhaps given as TRBD1 or TRBD2 (6 bases each). The ends were cut back, 6 bases at V and 13 bases at J, with 15 bases in the middle. Germline CDR1 DFQATT, CDR2 SNEGSKA (reference sequence). This CDR3 spans 11 amino acids. The CDR3 sequence is CSARGQGPLFF. The CDR3 DNA reads TGCAGTGCCCGGGGGCAGGGTCCGCTGTTTTTT.

This clonotype was detected many times. CDR3 loop: CASSYLLGVEQFF. CDR3 sequence (DNA): TGTGCCAGCAGTTACCTTTTGGGAGTCGAGCAGTTCTTC. J is TRBJ2-1 and V is TRBV6-5, with D maybe TRBD2 (5 bases). Germline V gene sequence: CDR1 MNHEY, CDR2 SVGAGI. Trimming took 2 bases from V and 10 from J, leaving 12 bases between them. The CDR3 loop spans 13 amino acids.

This clonotype was detected ten times or more. This rearrangement joins TRBV19 to TRBJ2-1; TRBD2 matches at 9 bases. There are 14 residues in the CDR3. Germline V lookup: CDR1 LNHDA, CDR2 SQIVND (reference sequence). V trimming: 8 bases; J trimming: 2 bases; junction bases outside the gene matches: 4. This chain's CDR3 is CASVAGGTYNEQFF. The CDR3 region has the DNA TGTGCCAGTGTCGCGGGGGGGACCTACAATGAGCAGTTCTTC.

Concerning this clonotype: A read error may explain this, as a much larger clone is one base away. V usage is TRBV12-3 or TRBV12-4 and J usage is TRBJ2-7; 7 nucleotides agree with TRBD2. The CDR3 runs 13 residues. Trimming at V came to 6 bases and at J to 1 base, leaving 3 bases not matched to a gene. This chain's CDR3 is CASSLSGSYEQYF. CDR3 nucleotide sequence: TGTGCCAGCAGCCTTAGCGGGTCCTACGAGCAGTACTTC.

This clonotype was counted ten times or more. The chain's CDR3 is CASNRAETQYF. The CDR3 DNA sequence: TGTGCCAGCAACAGGGCAGAGACCCAGTACTTC. V is TRBV6-1 and J is TRBJ2-5, with D perhaps matching TRBD1 (6 bases). Per the germline V gene, CDR1 is MNHNS and CDR2 is SASEGT. This CDR3 has 11 residues. V shed 7 bases and J shed 4 bases, with 7 bases lying between them.

There are many counts of this clonotype. The V call is TRBV30, the J call TRBJ2-5, with TRBD1 as a possible D gene (5 bases). The V and J ends lost 3 bases and 5 bases respectively, with 19 bases between them. The CDR3 is 15 residues long. Germline CDR1 is GTSNPN and CDR2 is SVGIG (reference sequence). CDR3 sequence (DNA): TGTGCCTGGAGGGGGCCGGTAGGAGCTGGGGAGACCCAGTACTTC. It is translated as CAWRGPVGAGETQYF. Drawing the rest from reference TRBV30 and TRBJ2-5, the complete variable domain is SQTIHQWPATLVQPVGSPLSLECTVEGTSNPNLYWYRQAAGRGLQLLFYSVGIGQISSEVPQNLSASRPQDRQFILSSKKLLLSDSGFYLCAWRGPVGAGETQYFGPGTRLLVL.

Many counts were recorded for this clonotype. The rearrangement joins TRBV9 to TRBJ2-2; the D is unclear. CDR3 length: 15 amino acids. Germline CDR1 and CDR2: SGDLS and YYNGEE. Trimming removed 0 bases at V and 7 bases at J, with 13 bases between. The CDR3 DNA follows: TGTGCCAGCAGCGTAGCTCTCCAGAAGGGCGGGGAGCTGTTTTTT. This translates into CASSVALQKGGELFF.

This clonotype was detected a few times. The gene calls are TRBV18 and TRBJ1-2, with 7 bases lining up with TRBD1. The V and J ends lost 4 bases and 7 bases, in that order; junction bases with no gene match: 9. The CDR3 length is 14 residues. Germline V gives CDR1 KGHSH, CDR2 LQKENI. CDR3 in DNA: TGTGCCAGCTCACGTGGACAGGCCTCAGTTGGCTACACCTTC. Its translation is CASSRGQASVGYTF.

This clonotype is labeled as medium-sized. The gene calls are TRBV29-1 and TRBJ2-7, with 8 bases matching TRBD2. CDR3 length equals 14 residues. CDR1 is SQVTM, CDR2 ANQGSEA, per germline. V gave up 4 bases and J gave up 0 bases; unmatched junction bases: 5. The CDR3 sequence: CSVARLAGSYEQYF. In DNA, the CDR3 is TGCAGCGTTGCGCGGCTAGCGGGCTCCTACGAGCAGTACTTC.

The DNA of the CDR3 is TGTGCCAGTAGTACTAGCGGGCAACCATCCTACGAGCAGTACTTC. Its protein product is CASSTSGQPSYEQYF. The gene calls are TRBV19 and TRBJ2-7; 8 bases match TRBD2. CDR1 and CDR2 from the germline V gene are LNHDA and SQIVND (reference sequence). With 4 bases clipped from V and 1 base from J, the junction kept 6 bases outside the gene matches. The CDR3 spans 15 residues.

This clonotype showed up many times. The chain uses TRBV12-5 and TRBJ1-3, with a possible D match to TRBD1 (5 bases). V was cut by 6 bases and J by 4 bases, with 10 bases left in between. Germline CDR1 reads LGHNT; CDR2 reads FRNRAP. The CDR3 length is 13 residues. In DNA form, the CDR3 reads TGTGCTAGTGGGACGGGGGGAGGAAACACCATATATTTT. It is translated as CASGTGGGNTIYF.

This clonotype was observed many times. The chain combines TRBV18 with TRBJ2-2; 13 bases are shared with TRBD2. The V gene's germline CDR1 is KGHSH and CDR2 LQKENI. After removal of 6 bases from V and 4 bases from J, the junction contained 5 bases not matched to a gene. This CDR3 has 16 residues. This chain's CDR3 is CASSPTSGGATGELFF. The CDR3 DNA follows: TGTGCCAGCTCCCCCACTAGCGGGGGGGCCACCGGGGAGCTGTTTTTT.

At least ten counts were recorded for this clonotype. The chain couples TRBV19 to TRBJ2-1, with D possibly being TRBD1 or TRBD2 (5 bases each). This CDR3 has 13 residues. V was clipped by 7 bases and J by 9 bases, with 16 bases between them. CDR1 and CDR2 from the germline V gene are LNHDA and SQIVND (reference sequence). The CDR3 region is CASTRDPMGEQFF. Written as DNA, the CDR3 is TGTGCCAGTACCCGGGACCCAATGGGTGAGCAGTTCTTC.

This clonotype was found many times. The rearrangement uses TRBV20-1 and TRBJ2-5, with 9 bases that match TRBD2. The CDR3 loop spans 14 amino acids. Losses at the gene ends were 3 bases for V and 2 bases for J; bases not matched to a gene: 4. Germline CDR1 DFQATT, CDR2 SNEGSKA (reference sequence). The CDR3 spells CSASTLAGQETQYF. Here the CDR3 DNA reads TGCAGTGCTAGTACCCTAGCGGGACAAGAGACCCAGTACTTC.

This clonotype was seen at least ten times. V and J are TRBV6-5 and TRBJ2-7, with TRBD1 matching over 8 bases. Germline CDR1 is MNHEY and CDR2 is SVGAGI. Trimming removed 10 bases from V and 4 bases from J; junction bases left unmatched: 3. CDR3 length equals 11 residues. This CDR3 is CAMQGAYEQYF. The CDR3 bases are TGTGCCATGCAGGGGGCTTACGAGCAGTACTTC.

The table lists this clonotype with many counts. V usage is TRBV30 and J usage is TRBJ2-3; no clear D gene. Trimming cost V 0 bases and J 0 bases, with 10 bases left between them. This CDR3 comprises 15 residues. Germline loops: CDR1 GTSNPN, CDR2 SVGIG (reference sequence). CDR3 in DNA: TGTGCCTGGAGTGTACGCGGCGGCAGCACAGATACGCAGTATTTT. It yields the protein CAWSVRGGSTDTQYF.

Of note for this clonotype: A much larger clone lies a single base off, so this may be a read error. V is TRBV3-1 and J is TRBJ1-6; no clear D. This CDR3 contains 12 residues. V was clipped by 7 bases and J by 11 bases, with 12 bases between them. Looked up from germline, CDR1 is LGHDT and CDR2 is YNNKEL (reference sequence). In DNA form, the CDR3 reads TGTGCCAGCAACGTCTTAGGGCCACCCCTCCACTTT. As protein: CASNVLGPPLHF.

The chain recombines TRBV5-4 with TRBJ1-2; D perhaps matches TRBD1 (6 bases). This CDR3 comprises 14 residues. The V end lost 2 bases, the J end lost 12 bases, and 20 bases lay between the germline ends. Germline V gene sequence: CDR1 SGHNT, CDR2 YYREEE (reference sequence). The CDR3: CASSFPGRDGGHTF. Here the CDR3 DNA reads TGTGCCAGCAGCTTCCCGGGGAGGGACGGGGGCCACACCTTC.

At least ten counts were recorded for this clonotype. V gene TRBV20-1 combines with J gene TRBJ1-1; D is possibly TRBD1 (6 bases). Germline assignment: CDR1 DFQATT and CDR2 SNEGSKA (reference sequence). The length of the CDR3 is 13 residues. V was pared by 6 bases and J by 0 bases, with 11 bases between. DNA for the CDR3: TGCAGTGCCCCAACAGGGTTGAACACTGAAGCTTTCTTT. Its translation: CSAPTGLNTEAFF.

This clonotype was counted at least ten times. This chain connects TRBV29-1 to TRBJ1-5; unclear D gene. Trimming left V 4 bases short and J 3 bases short, with 10 bases between. Germline values: CDR1 SQVTM, CDR2 ANQGSEA. The CDR3 is made up of 13 amino acids. This chain's CDR3 is CSVGEGDNQPQHF. The CDR3 DNA sequence: TGCAGCGTTGGGGAGGGTGACAATCAGCCCCAGCATTTT.

This clonotype has more than one count but fewer than ten. The gene calls are TRBV28 and TRBJ2-5, with 9 bases fitting TRBD1. This CDR3 comprises 16 residues. V lost 2 bases to trimming and J lost 4 bases; unmatched junction nucleotides: 8. CDR1 and CDR2 (germline): MDHEN, SYDVKM. CDR3 loop: CASSLGGQGITETQYF. CDR3 DNA: TGTGCCAGCAGTTTAGGGGGACAGGGAATAACAGAGACCCAGTACTTC.

This clonotype was recorded many times. The genes are TRBV5-1 and TRBJ2-7, with D possibly TRBD2 on 5 matching bases. The CDR3 extends over 14 amino acids. Per germline, CDR1 SGHRS and CDR2 YFSETQ. The V gene lost 0 bases and the J gene lost 0 bases, with 7 bases spanning the gap. CDR3 protein: CASSLDRDSYEQYF. CDR3 bases: TGCGCCAGCAGCTTGGACCGGGACTCCTACGAGCAGTACTTC.

This clonotype has ten or more counts. The rearrangement uses TRBV11-2 and TRBJ2-5; weak D call: TRBD1 (6 bases). Per the germline V gene, CDR1 is SGHAT and CDR2 is FQNNGV. The V end was cut by 5 bases, the J end by 2 bases, with 12 bases between. This CDR3 is 14 amino acids long. CDR3 sequence: CASSRGQLQETQYF. CDR3 DNA sequence: TGTGCCAGCAGCAGAGGACAGCTACAAGAGACCCAGTACTTC.